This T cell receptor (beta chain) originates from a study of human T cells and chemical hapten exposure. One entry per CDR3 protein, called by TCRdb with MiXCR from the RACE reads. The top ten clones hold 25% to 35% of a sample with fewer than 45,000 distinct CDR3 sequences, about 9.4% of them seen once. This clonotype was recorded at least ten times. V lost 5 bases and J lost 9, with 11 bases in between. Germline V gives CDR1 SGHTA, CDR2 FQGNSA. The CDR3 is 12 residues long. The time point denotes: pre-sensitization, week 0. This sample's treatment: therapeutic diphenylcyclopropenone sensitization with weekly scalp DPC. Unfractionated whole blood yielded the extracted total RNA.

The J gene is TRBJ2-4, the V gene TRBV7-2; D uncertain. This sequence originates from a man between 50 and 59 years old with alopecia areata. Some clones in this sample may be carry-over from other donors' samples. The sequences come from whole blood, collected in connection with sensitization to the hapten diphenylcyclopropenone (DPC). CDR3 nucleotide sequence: TGTGCCAGCAGCCCCTCCGAAAGCATTCAGTACTTC. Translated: CASSPSESIQYF. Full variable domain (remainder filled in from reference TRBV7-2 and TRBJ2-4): GAGVSQSPSNKVTEKGKDVELRCDPISGHTALYWYRQSLGQGLEFLIYFQGNSAPDKSGLPSDRFSAERTGGSVSTLTIQRTQQEDSAVYLCASSPSESIQYFGAGTRLSVL.